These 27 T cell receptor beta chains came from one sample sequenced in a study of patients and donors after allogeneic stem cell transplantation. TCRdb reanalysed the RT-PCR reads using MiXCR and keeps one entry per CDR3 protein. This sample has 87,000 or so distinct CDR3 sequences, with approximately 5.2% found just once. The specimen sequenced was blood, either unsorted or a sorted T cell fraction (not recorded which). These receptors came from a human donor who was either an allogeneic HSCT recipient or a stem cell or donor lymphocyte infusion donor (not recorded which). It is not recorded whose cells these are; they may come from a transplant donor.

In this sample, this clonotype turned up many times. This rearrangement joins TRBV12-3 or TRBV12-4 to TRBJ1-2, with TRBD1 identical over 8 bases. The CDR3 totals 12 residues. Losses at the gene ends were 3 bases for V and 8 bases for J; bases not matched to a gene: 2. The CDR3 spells CASSFWTGGYTF. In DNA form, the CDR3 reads TGTGCCAGCAGTTTCTGGACAGGGGGCTACACCTTC.

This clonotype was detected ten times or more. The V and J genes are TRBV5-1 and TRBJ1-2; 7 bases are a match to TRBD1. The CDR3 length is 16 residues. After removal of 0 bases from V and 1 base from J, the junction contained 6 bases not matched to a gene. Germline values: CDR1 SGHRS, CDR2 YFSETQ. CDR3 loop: CASSLEGTANNYGYTF. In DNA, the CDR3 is TGCGCCAGCAGCTTGGAAGGGACAGCAAATAACTATGGCTACACCTTC.

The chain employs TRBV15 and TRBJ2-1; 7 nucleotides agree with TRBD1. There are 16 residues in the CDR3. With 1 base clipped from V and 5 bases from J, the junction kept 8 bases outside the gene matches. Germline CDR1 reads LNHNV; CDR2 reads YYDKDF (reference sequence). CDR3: CATSRGPGQSHNEQFF. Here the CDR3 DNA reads TGTGCCACCAGCAGAGGTCCGGGACAGTCACACAATGAGCAGTTCTTC.

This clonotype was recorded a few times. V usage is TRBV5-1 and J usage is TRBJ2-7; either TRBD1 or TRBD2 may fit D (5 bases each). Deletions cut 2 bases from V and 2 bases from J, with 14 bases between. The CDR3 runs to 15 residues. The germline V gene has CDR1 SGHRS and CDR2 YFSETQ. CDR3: CASSFEPGRTYEQYF. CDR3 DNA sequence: TGCGCCAGCAGCTTCGAACCGGGACGGACCTACGAGCAGTACTTC.

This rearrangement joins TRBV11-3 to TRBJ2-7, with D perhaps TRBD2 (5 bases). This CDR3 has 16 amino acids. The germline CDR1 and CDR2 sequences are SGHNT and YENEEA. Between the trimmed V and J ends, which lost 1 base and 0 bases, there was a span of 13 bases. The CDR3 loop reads CASSLGSGIYSYEQYF. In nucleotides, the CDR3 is TGTGCCAGCAGCTTAGGGTCGGGGATTTACTCCTACGAGCAGTACTTC.

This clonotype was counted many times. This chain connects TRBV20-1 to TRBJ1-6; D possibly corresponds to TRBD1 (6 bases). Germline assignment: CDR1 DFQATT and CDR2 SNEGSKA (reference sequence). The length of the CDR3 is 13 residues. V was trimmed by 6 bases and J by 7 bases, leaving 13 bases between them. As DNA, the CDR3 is TGCAGTGCCCGCACAGGGAACAATTCACCCCTCCACTTT. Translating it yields CSARTGNNSPLHF.

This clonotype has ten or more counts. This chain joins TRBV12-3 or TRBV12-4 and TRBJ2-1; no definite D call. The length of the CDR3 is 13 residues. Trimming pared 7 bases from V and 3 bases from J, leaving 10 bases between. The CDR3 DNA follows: TGTGCCAGCACCCTATTAGGCTACAATGAGCAGTTCTTC. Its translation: CASTLLGYNEQFF.

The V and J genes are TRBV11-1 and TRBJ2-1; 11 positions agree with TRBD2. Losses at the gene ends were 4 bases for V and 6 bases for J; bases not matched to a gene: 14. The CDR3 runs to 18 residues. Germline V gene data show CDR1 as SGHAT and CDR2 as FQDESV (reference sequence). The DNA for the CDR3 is TGTGCCAGCAGCTCCCGCCCGACTAGCGGGGAATTGGGCAATGAGCAGTTCTTC. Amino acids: CASSSRPTSGELGNEQFF. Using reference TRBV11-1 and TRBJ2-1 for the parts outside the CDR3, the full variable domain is EAEVAQSPRYKITEKSQAVAFWCDPISGHATLYWYRQILGQGPELLVQFQDESVVDDSQLPKDRFSAERLKGVDSTLKIQPAELGDSAMYLCASSSRPTSGELGNEQFFGPGTRLTVL.

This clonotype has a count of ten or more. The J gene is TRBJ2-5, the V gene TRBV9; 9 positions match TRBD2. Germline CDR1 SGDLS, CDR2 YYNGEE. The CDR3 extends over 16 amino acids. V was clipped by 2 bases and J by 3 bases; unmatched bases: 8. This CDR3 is CASSVGGASGEETQYF. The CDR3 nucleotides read TGTGCCAGCAGCGTGGGGGGGGCTAGCGGGGAAGAGACCCAGTACTTC.

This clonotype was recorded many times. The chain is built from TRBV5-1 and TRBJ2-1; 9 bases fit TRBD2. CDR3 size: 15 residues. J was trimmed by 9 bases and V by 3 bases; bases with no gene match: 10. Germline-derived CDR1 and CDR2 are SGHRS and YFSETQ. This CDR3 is CASSSGLASEGEQFF. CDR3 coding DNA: TGCGCCAGCAGCTCTGGACTAGCGAGCGAGGGTGAGCAGTTCTTC.

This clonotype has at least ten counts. CDR3 protein: CASSLEIGANTGELFF. The CDR3 bases are TGTGCCAGCAGCTTAGAAATTGGGGCGAACACCGGGGAGCTGTTTTTT. V is TRBV11-3 and J is TRBJ2-2; no definite D call. This CDR3 spans 16 amino acids. Germline V gene lookup returns CDR1 SGHNT and CDR2 YENEEA. Trimming removed 0 bases at V and 0 bases at J, with 8 bases between.

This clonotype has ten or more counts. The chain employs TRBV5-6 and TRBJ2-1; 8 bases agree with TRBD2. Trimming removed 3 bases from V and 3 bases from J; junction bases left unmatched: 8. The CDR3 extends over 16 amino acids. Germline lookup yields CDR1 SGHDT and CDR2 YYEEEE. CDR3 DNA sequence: TGTGCCAGCAGCTCCCTAGGGACTAGTGGCTACAATGAGCAGTTCTTC. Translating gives CASSSLGTSGYNEQFF.

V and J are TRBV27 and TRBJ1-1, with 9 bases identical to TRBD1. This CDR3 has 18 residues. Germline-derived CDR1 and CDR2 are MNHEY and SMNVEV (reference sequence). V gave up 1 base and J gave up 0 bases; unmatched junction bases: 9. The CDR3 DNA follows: TGTGCCAGCAGTTTATTAGGGACAGGGCCGTTCATGAACACTGAAGCTTTCTTT. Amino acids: CASSLLGTGPFMNTEAFF.

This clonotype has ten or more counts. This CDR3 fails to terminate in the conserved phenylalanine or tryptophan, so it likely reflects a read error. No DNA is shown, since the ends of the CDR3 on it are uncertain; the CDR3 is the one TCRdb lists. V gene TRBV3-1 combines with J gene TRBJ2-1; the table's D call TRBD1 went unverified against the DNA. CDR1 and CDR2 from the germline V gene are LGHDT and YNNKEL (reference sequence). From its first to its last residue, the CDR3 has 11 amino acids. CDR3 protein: CASSRQGQLQI.

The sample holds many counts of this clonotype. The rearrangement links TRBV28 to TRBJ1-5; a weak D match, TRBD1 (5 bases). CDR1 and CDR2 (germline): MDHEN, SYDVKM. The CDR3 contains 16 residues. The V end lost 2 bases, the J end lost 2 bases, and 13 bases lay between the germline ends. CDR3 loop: CASSLELGRGNQPQHF. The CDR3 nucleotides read TGTGCCAGCAGTTTAGAGCTGGGCAGGGGCAATCAGCCCCAGCATTTT.

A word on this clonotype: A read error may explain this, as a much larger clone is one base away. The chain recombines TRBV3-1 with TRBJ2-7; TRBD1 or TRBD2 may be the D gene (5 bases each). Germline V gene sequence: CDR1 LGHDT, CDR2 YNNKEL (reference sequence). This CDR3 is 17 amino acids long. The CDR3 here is CDSSQGMVGTPRDEQYF. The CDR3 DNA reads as TGTGACAGCAGCCAAGGGATGGTAGGGACCCCAAGGGACGAGCAGTACTTC.

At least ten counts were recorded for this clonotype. CDR3 region: CSVDTGVGYEQYF. The CDR3 nucleotides read TGCAGCGTTGACACAGGGGTAGGTTACGAGCAGTACTTC. The chain is built from TRBV29-1 and TRBJ2-7, with 7 bases identical to TRBD1. The ends lost 3 bases at V and 4 bases at J; junction bases unmatched: 6. Germline values: CDR1 SQVTM, CDR2 ANQGSEA. The CDR3 is made up of 13 amino acids.

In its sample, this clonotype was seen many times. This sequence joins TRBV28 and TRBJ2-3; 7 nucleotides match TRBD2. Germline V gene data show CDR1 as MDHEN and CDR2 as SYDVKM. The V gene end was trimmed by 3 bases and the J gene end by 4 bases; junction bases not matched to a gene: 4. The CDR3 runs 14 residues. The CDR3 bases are TGTGCCAGCAGTTTCGGGGGGACTCCAGATACGCAGTATTTT. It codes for CASSFGGTPDTQYF.

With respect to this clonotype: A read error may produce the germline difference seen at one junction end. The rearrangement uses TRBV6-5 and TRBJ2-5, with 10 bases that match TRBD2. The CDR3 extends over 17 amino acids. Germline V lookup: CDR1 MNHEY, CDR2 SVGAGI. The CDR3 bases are TGTGTCAGCAGTTACTCCTCTAGCGGGGGAGCTAAAGAGACCCAGTACTTC. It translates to CVSSYSSSGGAKETQYF.

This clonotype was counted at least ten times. CDR3 region: CASSLHDSNYGYTF. The DNA of the CDR3 is TGTGCCAGCAGCCTACATGATAGTAACTATGGCTACACCTTC. The chain combines TRBV28 with TRBJ1-2; no clear D. Germline values: CDR1 MDHEN, CDR2 SYDVKM. The CDR3 sequence is 14 residues long. Trimming took off 6 bases at V and 1 base at J, with 12 bases between the two ends.

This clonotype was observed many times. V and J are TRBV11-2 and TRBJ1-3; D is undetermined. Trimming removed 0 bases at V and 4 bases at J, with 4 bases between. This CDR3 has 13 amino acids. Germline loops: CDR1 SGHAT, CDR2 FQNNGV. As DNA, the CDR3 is TGTGCCAGCAGCTTAGAGTCCGGAAACACCATATATTTT. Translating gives CASSLESGNTIYF.

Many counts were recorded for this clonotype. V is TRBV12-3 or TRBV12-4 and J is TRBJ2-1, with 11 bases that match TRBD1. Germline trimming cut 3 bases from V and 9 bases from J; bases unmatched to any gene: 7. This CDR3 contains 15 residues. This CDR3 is CASSLGQGEIGEQFF. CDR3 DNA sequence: TGTGCCAGCAGTTTGGGACAGGGGGAAATTGGTGAGCAGTTCTTC.

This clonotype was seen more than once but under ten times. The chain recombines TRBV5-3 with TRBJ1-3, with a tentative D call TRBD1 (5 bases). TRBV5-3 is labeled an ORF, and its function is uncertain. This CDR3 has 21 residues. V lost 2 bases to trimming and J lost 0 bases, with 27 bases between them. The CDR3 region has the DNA TGTGCCAGAAGCTTCACCCCCGGGAATAAAGAGGGGATATCCTCTGGAAACACCATATATTTT. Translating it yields CARSFTPGNKEGISSGNTIYF.

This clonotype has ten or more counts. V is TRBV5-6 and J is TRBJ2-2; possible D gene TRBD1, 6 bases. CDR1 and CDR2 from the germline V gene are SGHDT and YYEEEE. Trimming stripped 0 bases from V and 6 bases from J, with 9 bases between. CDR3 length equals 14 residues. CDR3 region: CASSLADRSGELFF. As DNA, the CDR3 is TGTGCCAGCAGCTTGGCGGACAGATCCGGGGAGCTGTTTTTT.

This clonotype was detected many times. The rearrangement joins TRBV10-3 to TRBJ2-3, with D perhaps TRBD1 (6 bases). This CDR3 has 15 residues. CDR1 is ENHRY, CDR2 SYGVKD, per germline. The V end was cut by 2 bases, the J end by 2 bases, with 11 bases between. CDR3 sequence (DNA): TGTGCCATCAGTGAGCCAGGGGCCCTCACAGATACGCAGTATTTT. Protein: CAISEPGALTDTQYF.

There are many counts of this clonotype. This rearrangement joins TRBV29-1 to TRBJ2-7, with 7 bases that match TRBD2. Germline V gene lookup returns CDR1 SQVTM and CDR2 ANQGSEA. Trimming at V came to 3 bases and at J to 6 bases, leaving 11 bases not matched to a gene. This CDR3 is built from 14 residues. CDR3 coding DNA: TGCAGCGTTGAGCTATGGGGGGGGATCGGCGAGCAGTACTTC. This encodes CSVELWGGIGEQYF.

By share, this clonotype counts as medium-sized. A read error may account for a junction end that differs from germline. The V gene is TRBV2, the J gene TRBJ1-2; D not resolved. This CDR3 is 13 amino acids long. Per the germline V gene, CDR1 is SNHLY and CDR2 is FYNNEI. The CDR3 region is CASSAAPRTGSSF. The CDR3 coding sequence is TGTGCCAGCAGTGCAGCCCCTAGGACCGGAAGCTCCTTC.